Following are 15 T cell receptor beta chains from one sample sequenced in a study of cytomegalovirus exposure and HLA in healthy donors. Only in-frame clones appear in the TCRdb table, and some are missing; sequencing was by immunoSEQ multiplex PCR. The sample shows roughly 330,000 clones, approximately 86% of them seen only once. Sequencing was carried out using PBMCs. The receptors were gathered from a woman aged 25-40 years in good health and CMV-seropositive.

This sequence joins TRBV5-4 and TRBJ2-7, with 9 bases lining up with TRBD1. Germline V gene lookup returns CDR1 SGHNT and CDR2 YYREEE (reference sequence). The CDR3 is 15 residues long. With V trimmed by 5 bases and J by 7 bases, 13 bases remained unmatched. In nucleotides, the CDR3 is TGTGCCAGCAGGATCTCCGGGACAGGGACGAGGGAGCAGTACTTC. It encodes CASRISGTGTREQYF.

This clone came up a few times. This CDR3 is CASSPLNSGRASEQYF. As DNA, the CDR3 is TGTGCCAGCTCACCACTGAATAGCGGGAGGGCGAGCGAGCAGTACTTC. The gene calls are TRBV18 and TRBJ2-7; 11 nucleotides line up with TRBD2. The CDR3 length is 16 residues. The junction had 8 bases not matched to a gene; V was cut back by 1 base and J by 6 bases. Germline CDR1 is KGHSH and CDR2 is LQKENI.

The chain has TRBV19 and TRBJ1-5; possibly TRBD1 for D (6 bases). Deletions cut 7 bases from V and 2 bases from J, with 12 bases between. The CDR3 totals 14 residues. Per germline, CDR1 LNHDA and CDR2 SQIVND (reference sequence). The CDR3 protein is CASKQGVGNQPQHF. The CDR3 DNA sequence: TGTGCCAGTAAACAGGGTGTCGGCAATCAGCCCCAGCATTTT.

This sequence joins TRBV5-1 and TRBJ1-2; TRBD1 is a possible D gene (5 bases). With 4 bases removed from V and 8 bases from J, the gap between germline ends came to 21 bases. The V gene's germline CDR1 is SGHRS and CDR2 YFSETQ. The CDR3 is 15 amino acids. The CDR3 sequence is CASSPDAGPSRGYTF. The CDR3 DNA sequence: TGCGCCAGCAGCCCTGATGCAGGGCCCTCTAGAGGCTACACCTTC.

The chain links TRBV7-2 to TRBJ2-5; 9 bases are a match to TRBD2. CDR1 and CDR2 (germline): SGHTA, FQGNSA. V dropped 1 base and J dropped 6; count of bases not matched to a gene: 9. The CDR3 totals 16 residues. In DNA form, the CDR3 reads TGTGCCAGCAGCTTAGGGGTTTCTAGCGGGGCCAAGACCCAGTACTTC. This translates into CASSLGVSSGAKTQYF.

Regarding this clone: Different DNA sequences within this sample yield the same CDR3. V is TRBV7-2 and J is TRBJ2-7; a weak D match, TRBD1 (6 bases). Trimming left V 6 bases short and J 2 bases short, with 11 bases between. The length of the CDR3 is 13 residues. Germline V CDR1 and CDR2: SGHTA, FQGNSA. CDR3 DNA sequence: TGTGCCAGCAGTCACGGGACAACCTACGAGCAGTACTTC. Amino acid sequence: CASSHGTTYEQYF. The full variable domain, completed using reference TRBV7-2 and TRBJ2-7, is GAGVSQSPSNKVTEKGKDVELRCDPISGHTALYWYRQSLGQGLEFLIYFQGNSAPDKSGLPSDRFSAERTGGSVSTLTIQRTQQEDSAVYLCASSHGTTYEQYFGPGTRLTVT.

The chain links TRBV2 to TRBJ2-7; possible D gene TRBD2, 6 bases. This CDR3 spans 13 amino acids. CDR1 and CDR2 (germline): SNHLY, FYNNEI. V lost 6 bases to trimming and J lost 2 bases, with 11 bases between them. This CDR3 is CASRAGTAYEQYF. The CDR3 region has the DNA TGTGCCAGCAGAGCCGGGACTGCCTACGAGCAGTACTTC.

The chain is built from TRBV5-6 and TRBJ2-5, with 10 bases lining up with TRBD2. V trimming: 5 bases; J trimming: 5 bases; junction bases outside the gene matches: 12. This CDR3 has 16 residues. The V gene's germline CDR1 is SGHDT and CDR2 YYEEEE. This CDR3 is CASRSLAGVSQETQYF. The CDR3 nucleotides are TGTGCCAGCAGGTCTCTAGCGGGAGTTTCTCAGGAGACCCAGTACTTC. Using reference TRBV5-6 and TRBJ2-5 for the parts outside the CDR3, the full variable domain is DAGVTQSPTHLIKTRGQQVTLRCSPKSGHDTVSWYQQALGQGPQFIFQYYEEEERQRGNFPDRFSGHQFPNYSSELNVNALLLGDSALYLCASRSLAGVSQETQYFGPGTRLLVL.

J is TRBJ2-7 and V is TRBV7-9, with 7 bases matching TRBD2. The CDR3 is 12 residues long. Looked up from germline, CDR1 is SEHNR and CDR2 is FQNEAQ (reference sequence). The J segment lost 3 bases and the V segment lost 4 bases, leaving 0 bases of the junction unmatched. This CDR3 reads CASSSSGYEQYF. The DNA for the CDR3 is TGTGCCAGCAGCTCTAGCGGCTACGAGCAGTACTTC.

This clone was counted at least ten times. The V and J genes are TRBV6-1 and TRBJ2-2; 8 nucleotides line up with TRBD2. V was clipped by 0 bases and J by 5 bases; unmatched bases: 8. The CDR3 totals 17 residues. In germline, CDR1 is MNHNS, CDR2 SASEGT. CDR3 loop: CASSEARIAGHTGELFF. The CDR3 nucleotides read TGTGCCAGCAGTGAAGCGCGGATAGCGGGACATACCGGGGAGCTGTTTTTT.

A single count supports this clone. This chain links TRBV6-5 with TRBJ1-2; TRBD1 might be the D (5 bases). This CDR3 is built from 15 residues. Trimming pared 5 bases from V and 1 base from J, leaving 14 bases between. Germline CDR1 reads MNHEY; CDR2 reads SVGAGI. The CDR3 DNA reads TGTGCCAGCAGTAGGGATGCAGGGAGTAACTATGGCTACACCTTC. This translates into CASSRDAGSNYGYTF.

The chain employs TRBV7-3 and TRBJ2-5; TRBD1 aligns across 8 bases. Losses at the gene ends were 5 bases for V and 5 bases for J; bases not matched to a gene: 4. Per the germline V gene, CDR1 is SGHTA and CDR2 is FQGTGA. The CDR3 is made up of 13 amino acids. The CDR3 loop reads CASSRTGSETQYF. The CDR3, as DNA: TGTGCCAGCAGCCGGACAGGGAGTGAGACCCAGTACTTC. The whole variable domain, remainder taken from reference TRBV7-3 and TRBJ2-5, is GAGVSQTPSNKVTEKGKYVELRCDPISGHTALYWYRQSLGQGPEFLIYFQGTGAADDSGLPNDRFFAVRPEGSVSTLKIQRTERGDSAVYLCASSRTGSETQYFGPGTRLLVL.

CDR3 sequence (DNA): TGCGCCAGCAGCCAGGATAACACCGGGGAGCTGTTTTTT. It specifies CASSQDNTGELFF. This chain connects TRBV5-1 to TRBJ2-2; D is uncertain. CDR3 size: 13 residues. Per the germline V gene, CDR1 is SGHRS and CDR2 is YFSETQ. Trimming took 4 bases from V and 2 from J, leaving 6 bases between them.

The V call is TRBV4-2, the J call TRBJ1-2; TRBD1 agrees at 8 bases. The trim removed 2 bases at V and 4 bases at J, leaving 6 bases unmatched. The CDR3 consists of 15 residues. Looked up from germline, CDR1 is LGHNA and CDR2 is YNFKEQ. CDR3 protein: CASSQRTGTGYGYTF. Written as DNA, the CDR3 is TGTGCCAGCAGCCAACGGACCGGGACAGGCTATGGCTACACCTTC.

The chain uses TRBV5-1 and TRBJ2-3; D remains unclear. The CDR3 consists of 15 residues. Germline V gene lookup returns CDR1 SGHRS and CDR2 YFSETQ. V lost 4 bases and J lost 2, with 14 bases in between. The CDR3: CASSPWRSYTDTQYF. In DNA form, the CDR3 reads TGCGCCAGCAGCCCCTGGAGATCGTACACAGATACGCAGTATTTT.